Described below is a single T cell receptor (beta chain) sequence and its context. Its antigen remains unidentified. CDR1 and CDR2 (germline): SGHNT, YYREEE (reference sequence). V shed 4 bases and J 4 bases; nucleotides not matched to a gene: 2. CDR3 size: 14 residues. Specified time point: persistent/refractory GD, antithyroid drugs over 5 years with positive TRAb. Isolated PBMC RNA provided the starting material for the TCR library. This sample is part of a study of regulatory T cells in long-lasting Graves disease. Study results and limitations: With persistent disease, TRBV28, TRBJ1-2 and TRBJ2-5 were the favored segments. Sharing of public clonotypes was greater in persistent patients (more than 2,500) than in new patients (almost 1,000).

Relying on iRepertoire HTBI primers and Arm-PCR of CDR3 regions, the team built TCR beta libraries. TCRdb processed the multiplex PCR reads anew with MiXCR; each CDR3 protein has one entry. The profile covers a few hundred thousand distinct CDR3 sequences, with roughly 23% appearing a single time and 13% taken by the ten largest. The clonotype comes from a female donor with Graves disease. This rearrangement joins TRBV5-4 to TRBJ2-6, with TRBD1 identical over 7 bases. The sequencing used peripheral blood mononuclear cells (PBMCs), collected when the disease was refractory, from a patient treated with antithyroid drugs. The CDR3 region has the DNA TGTGCCAGCAGCAACAGGGGCGGGGCCAACGTCCTGACTTTC. It specifies CASSNRGGANVLTF.